This T cell receptor beta chain is from a study of T cell clones after liver transplantation (dated by TCRdb to between 2017 and 2020). For context, the study as a whole: The samples were obtained from ITN030ST, a randomized trial that attempted immunosuppression withdrawal within 2 years after liver transplantation. The subjects received no induction therapy and were kept on standard immunosuppression until randomization at 12-24 months post-transplant. The studied cohort comprised 8 liver transplant recipients, 3 classified as tolerant and 5 as non-tolerant. To count as tolerant, a recipient had to stay completely off immunosuppression for at least one year without liver enzymes climbing beyond twice the upper limit of normal. Third party-reactive TCRbeta sequences from pre-transplant MLRs were also identified as an antigen-independent comparator for donor-reactive sequences. After a pre-transplant mixed lymphocyte reaction, TCRbeta sequencing was used to pinpoint donor-reactive T cell clones, which were subsequently tracked in post-transplant blood. Blood samples were collected pre-transplant, then pre-randomization ahead of withdrawal, and finally post-randomization once withdrawal had either been completed or failed. Of the eight recipients, a few were HCV-positive, while the remaining recipients had been transplanted for non-autoimmune, non-viral indications.

Taken with the paper, the label for time point translates to: pre-transplant. Thawed unstimulated PBMCs were stained for CD3, CD4 and CD8 and FACS-sorted into CD3+CD4+ and CD3+CD8+ populations. All 8 studied subjects were randomized to immunosuppression withdrawal. The Qiagen DNeasy Blood and Tissue Kit was used for genomic DNA isolation. Using immunoSEQ, frozen genomic DNA was subjected to high-throughput TCRbeta CDR3 sequencing, a process that included PCR amplification, mapping, bias correction and internal controls. From the authors' description of their analysis: Productive rearrangements were retained, and unique TCRbeta sequences were defined by the CDR3 nucleotide sequence together with the V and J gene. For a sequence to be called donor-reactive, it needed a frequency of at least 0.01% and at least 5-fold expansion in CFSE-low cells compared with unstimulated pre-transplant cells. Minimum frequency thresholds were set for each subject on the basis of the unstimulated sample with the lowest template count, so that a detection power of at least 90% was ensured. Jensen-Shannon divergence between the top 1000 TCRbeta sequences post- versus pre-transplant served as the measure of repertoire turnover. Changes in detection of donor-reactive sequences were tested with two-sided Fisher's exact tests. TCRdb holds this immuneACCESS table with in-frame rearrangements only. Some clones are missing; in checked studies, unresolved V genes explain under half, and the rest has no known cause. V and J calls and clone size are as listed in that table; D and trimming were resolved from the DNA. The table for this sample lists roughly 74,000 clones; over 70% of them were counted only once. The biggest ten clones account for roughly 0.54% of the sample.

As regards this clone: No antigen is known for it. Base quality data are lacking; no much larger clone is found one base away.

Findings and caveats that apply to the study as a whole: Because no allograft tissue specimens were available, donor-reactive T cells may have migrated into the graft instead of being deleted. Conclusions were preliminary, limited by small, heterogeneous patient numbers and non-standardized post-transplant time points. Donor-reactive sequences declined more than third party-reactive ones, suggesting partial antigen-specific deletion unrelated to withdrawal success. Once repertoire turnover was taken into account, donor-reactive detection showed a significant reduction for CD4 in 7 of 8 subjects and for CD8 in 8 of 8. Low numbers of available donor cells limited the measurable donor-reactive repertoire in a couple of subjects. Circulating donor-reactive CD4 TCRbeta sequences fell significantly post-transplant in most of the 8 subjects, irrespective of tolerance or HCV status.

This TCR was recovered from a human donor who received a liver transplant. The sequencing used CD4+ T cells from blood, collected before liver transplant.

The CDR3 protein: CAWTSGYTGELFF. The bases are TGTGCCTGGACTAGCGGATACACCGGGGAGCTGTTTTTT. The chain couples TRBV30 to TRBJ2-2; 7 bases in the junction line up with TRBD2. Taken from the germline V gene (reference sequence), the CDR1 and CDR2 loops are GTSNPN and SVGIG. Reading from cysteine to phenylalanine, the CDR3 counts 13 amino acids. Only CDR3 DNA remains: 39 bases, in frame from the first base. V has 4 bases trimmed and J has 3 bases trimmed; junction bases matching no gene number 2. With the rest looked up from the reference TRBV30 and TRBJ2-2 genes rather than sequenced, the full variable domain is SQTIHQWPATLVQPVGSPLSLECTVEGTSNPNLYWYRQAAGRGLQLLFYSVGIGQISSEVPQNLSASRPQDRQFILSSKKLLLSDSGFYLCAWTSGYTGELFFGEGSRLTVL.